This T cell receptor (beta chain) emerged from a study of blood T cell repertoires in COVID-19. Whole-study context: Nucleic acid was either cDNA or gDNA, and it came from T cells, B-cell-depleted T cells, or PBMCs.

In the authors' methods: Amplified reference gene primers provided the basis for estimating nucleated cell counts. This table comes from immunoSEQ multiplex PCR, and its TCRdb copy is limited to in-frame clones, with some not included. V and J calls plus clone size are reproduced from that table; the DNA served to infer D and trimming. The table lists 110,000 to 150,000 clones, approximately 88% of them singletons. The germline CDR1 and CDR2 sequences are LNHDA and SQIVND (reference sequence). V was pared by 6 bases and J by 5 bases, with 4 bases between. The CDR3 runs 11 residues. Sequencing input: peripheral blood. The chain is built from TRBV19 and TRBJ1-4, with D unclear. This receptor was obtained from a woman aged 45-65 years with acute or convalescent COVID-19. CDR3: CASRLNEKLFF. The CDR3 region has the DNA TGTGCCAGTAGGTTAAATGAAAAACTGTTTTTT.